The rows below give T cell receptor beta chains drawn from one sample of a study of OX40 agonist ivuxolimab in advanced cancers. Generated by immunoSEQ multiplex PCR, the TCRdb table keeps only in-frame clones and is missing some. The table lists 72,000 or so clones, 89% of them singletons. The sample here was CD4+ or CD8+ T cells sorted from blood, taken in a trial of the OX40 agonist ivuxolimab. The receptors shown here come from an adult with an advanced solid tumor such as melanoma, head and neck, liver or kidney cancer. Both conserved end residues are part of each CDR3. D genes are given only for firm matches. Clone size is not always given. Where it is, it says once, few, many or a class for expanded clones.

abundance	j_gene	d_gene	v_gene	CDR3aa	CDR3nt
NA	TRBJ1-5	NA	TRBV28	CASSLPGGDQPQHF	TGTGCCAGCAGTTTACCGGGGGGGGATCAGCCCCAGCATTTT
NA	TRBJ2-1	NA	TRBV19	CASKSTGLSSYNEQFF	TGTGCCAGTAAATCGACAGGCCTGAGCTCCTACAATGAGCAGTTCTTC
NA	TRBJ1-2	TRBD1	TRBV18	CASSPPDRGSGYTF	TGTGCCAGCTCACCCCCGGACAGGGGGTCTGGCTACACCTTC
NA	TRBJ2-7	TRBD1	TRBV2	CASSEGWQGAGYEQYF	TGTGCCAGCAGTGAAGGTTGGCAGGGGGCGGGCTACGAGCAGTACTTC
NA	TRBJ2-3	NA	TRBV7-2	CASSLAGRTDTQYF	TGTGCCAGCAGCTTAGCAGGACGCACAGATACGCAGTATTTT
NA	TRBJ2-1	NA	TRBV19	CASSSRQVEQFF	TGTGCCAGTAGTTCCCGACAGGTAGAGCAGTTCTTC
NA	TRBJ2-7	TRBD1	TRBV2	CASRPTGFGYEQYF	TGTGCAAGCCGCCCGACAGGGTTTGGCTACGAGCAGTACTTC
NA	TRBJ2-7	TRBD1	TRBV29-1	CSVETQGAGEQYF	TGCAGCGTTGAGACACAGGGGGCGGGCGAGCAGTACTTC
NA	TRBJ2-1	TRBD2	TRBV5-1	CASSLSRSGSVDDEQFF	TGCGCCAGCAGCTTGTCGAGAAGCGGGAGTGTTGACGATGAGCAGTTCTTC
NA	TRBJ1-3	TRBD1	TRBV9	CASSSDRAFWAGNTIYF	TGTGCCAGCAGCTCCGACAGGGCGTTTTGGGCAGGAAACACCATATATTTT
NA	TRBJ2-7	TRBD2	TRBV27	CASSLERGGNYEQYF	TGTGCCAGCAGTCTAGAGCGGGGGGGAAACTACGAGCAGTACTTC
once	TRBJ2-1	NA	TRBV6-1	CASLDREVMNEQFF	TGTGCCAGCCTCGACAGGGAGGTGATGAATGAGCAGTTCTTC
NA	TRBJ2-2	NA	TRBV7-9	CASSLVGITGELFF	TGTGCCAGCAGCTTAGTGGGGATCACCGGGGAGCTGTTTTTT
NA	TRBJ2-5	NA	TRBV18	CASSRGPQETQYF	TGTGCCAGCTCAAGGGGTCCGCAAGAGACCCAGTACTTC
few	TRBJ1-5	NA	TRBV28	CASSSPNQPQHF	TGTGCCAGCAGTTCCCCCAATCAGCCCCAGCATTTT
NA	TRBJ1-2	TRBD1	TRBV19	CASSRGGANYGYTF	TGTGCCAGTAGTAGAGGGGGCGCAAACTATGGCTACACCTTC
NA	TRBJ2-7	NA	TRBV5-3	CARSSIARREGSPYEQYF	TGTGCCAGAAGCTCGATCGCGAGACGTGAAGGTAGTCCCTACGAGCAGTACTTC
NA	TRBJ2-7	TRBD1	TRBV6-6	CASRRGQSYEQYF	TGTGCCAGCAGGAGGGGGCAATCCTACGAGCAGTACTTC
NA	TRBJ1-4	NA	TRBV2	CASISGTKLFF	TGTGCCAGCATCTCCGGGACAAAACTGTTTTTT
NA	TRBJ2-7	TRBD2	TRBV28	CASSLQRELSYEQYF	TGTGCCAGCAGTTTGCAGCGGGAGCTCTCCTACGAGCAGTACTTC
NA	TRBJ1-1	NA	TRBV28	CASSLLDHTEAFF	TGTGCCAGCAGTTTACTGGACCACACTGAAGCTTTCTTT
NA	TRBJ2-5	NA	TRBV19	CASSRDSEGTQYF	TGTGCCAGTAGTAGGGATTCTGAGGGGACCCAGTACTTC
NA	TRBJ1-2	NA	TRBV9	CASSEGGWYGYTF	TGTGCCAGCAGCGAGGGGGGCTGGTATGGCTACACCTTC
once	TRBJ1-4	TRBD1	TRBV27	CASRKKWTGLGEKLFF	TGTGCCAGCAGAAAAAAATGGACAGGGCTAGGGGAAAAACTGTTTTTT
NA	TRBJ2-5	TRBD2	TRBV7-3	CASSSSSGETQYF	TGTGCCAGCAGCTCGTCTAGCGGAGAGACCCAGTACTTC
NA	TRBJ2-3	TRBD1	TRBV5-1	CASSAQGDTDTQYF	TGCGCCAGCAGCGCCCAGGGGGACACAGATACGCAGTATTTT
once	TRBJ2-3	TRBD2	TRBV7-9	CASSLARDYRGTQYF	TGTGCCAGCAGCTTAGCTAGGGACTACCGCGGTACGCAGTATTTT
NA	TRBJ2-3	NA	TRBV19	CASSIPRDTQYF	TGTGCCAGTAGTATACCGAGGGATACGCAGTATTTT
NA	TRBJ2-3	NA	TRBV5-1	CASSLNSGETDTQYF	TGCGCCAGCAGCTTGAATTCGGGAGAGACAGATACGCAGTATTTT
NA	TRBJ2-3	NA	TRBV19	CASSSPRAGSIADTQYF	TGTGCCAGTAGTTCACCCAGAGCAGGGAGCATCGCAGATACGCAGTATTTT
NA	TRBJ2-7	TRBD1	TRBV28	CASSLSQGTGYDYEQYF	TGTGCCAGCAGTTTGAGCCAGGGGACAGGGTACGACTACGAGCAGTACTTC
NA	TRBJ1-5	NA	TRBV9	CASRGWGNQPQHF	TGTGCCAGCAGGGGCTGGGGCAATCAGCCCCAGCATTTT
NA	TRBJ1-4	TRBD1	TRBV28	CASSLDGTGVEKLFF	TGTGCCAGCAGTTTGGACGGGACAGGGGTGGAAAAACTGTTTTTT
once	TRBJ2-7	NA	TRBV6-5	CASKWGALYEQYF	TGTGCCAGCAAGTGGGGCGCCCTATACGAGCAGTACTTC
NA	TRBJ1-4	NA	TRBV4-1	CASSQALTTGQKTNEKLFF	TGCGCCAGCAGCCAAGCCTTAACCACTGGACAGAAAACTAATGAAAAACTGTTTTTT
once	TRBJ2-1	NA	TRBV7-9	CASSRYLGLSGAYNEQFF	TGTGCCAGCAGCCGATACCTGGGCCTTAGTGGGGCCTACAATGAGCAGTTCTTC
NA	TRBJ2-7	TRBD1	TRBV19	CASSLRDRGDKQYF	TGTGCCAGTAGTCTCCGGGACAGGGGTGACAAGCAGTACTTC
NA	TRBJ2-7	NA	TRBV7-9	CASSPSDLKQYF	TGTGCCAGCAGCCCGTCCGACCTAAAGCAGTACTTC
NA	TRBJ2-1	TRBD1	TRBV10-3	CAIGQGYNEQFF	TGTGCCATCGGACAGGGATACAATGAGCAGTTCTTC
few	TRBJ1-6	NA	TRBV19	CASSIGLGNSPLHF	TGTGCCAGTAGTATAGGACTTGGCAATTCACCCCTCCACTTT
NA	TRBJ2-1	TRBD1	TRBV19	CASSFGQDYNEQFF	TGTGCCAGTAGTTTTGGACAGGACTACAATGAGCAGTTCTTC
NA	TRBJ1-6	NA	TRBV5-1	CASSPGYSSPLHF	TGCGCCAGCAGCCCCGGATATAGTTCACCCCTCCACTTT
NA	TRBJ2-7	TRBD2	TRBV2	CASGKKATGGSEQYF	TGTGCCAGCGGAAAAAAGGCAACGGGGGGGTCCGAGCAGTACTTC
NA	TRBJ2-2	TRBD1	TRBV19	CASSIGPGQDHTGELFF	TGTGCCAGTAGTATAGGGCCGGGACAGGACCACACCGGGGAGCTGTTTTTT
NA	TRBJ2-3	NA	TRBV7-3	CASSLTGAGEDTQYF	TGTGCCAGCAGCTTAACAGGGGCAGGGGAAGATACGCAGTATTTT
NA	TRBJ2-3	NA	TRBV5-1	CASSLLLNGLRDTQYF	TGCGCCAGCAGCTTATTACTAAACGGGTTGAGAGATACGCAGTATTTT
NA	TRBJ1-1	NA	TRBV29-1	CSVAWTNMNTEAFF	TGCAGCGTTGCATGGACAAATATGAACACTGAAGCTTTCTTT
once	TRBJ2-7	TRBD1	TRBV5-1	CASSSGQGAVEQYF	TGCGCCAGCAGCTCAGGACAGGGGGCGGTCGAGCAGTACTTC
NA	TRBJ1-4	NA	TRBV7-9	CASSLRATNEKLFF	TGTGCCAGCAGCTTAAGAGCAACTAATGAAAAACTGTTTTTT
NA	TRBJ2-2	TRBD1	TRBV7-9	CASRPRQGANTGELFF	TGTGCCAGCAGGCCCAGACAGGGGGCGAACACCGGGGAGCTGTTTTTT
NA	TRBJ1-4	NA	TRBV4-1	CASSLDDRPDNEKLFF	TGCGCCAGCAGCCTGGACGACAGGCCCGACAATGAAAAACTGTTTTTT
NA	TRBJ2-1	NA	TRBV7-2	CASSVMVHANEQFF	TGTGCCAGCAGCGTAATGGTCCATGCTAATGAGCAGTTCTTC
NA	TRBJ2-6	NA	TRBV6-6	CASSYSSSGANVLTF	TGTGCCAGCAGTTACTCTAGCTCTGGGGCCAACGTCCTGACTTTC
NA	TRBJ2-1	NA	TRBV19	CASSISGDGSYNEQFF	TGTGCCAGTAGTATAAGTGGTGATGGCTCCTACAATGAGCAGTTCTTC
once	TRBJ1-5	TRBD1	TRBV7-2	CASSLTGGFNQPQHF	TGTGCCAGCAGCTTAACAGGGGGCTTCAATCAGCCCCAGCATTTT
NA	TRBJ1-2	NA	TRBV27	CASSFSYENYGYTF	TGTGCCAGCAGTTTTTCATACGAGAACTATGGCTACACCTTC
NA	TRBJ2-4	NA	TRBV2	CASSADRRAKNIQYF	TGTGCCAGCAGCGCCGACAGACGAGCCAAAAACATTCAGTACTTC
NA	TRBJ2-7	NA	TRBV27	CASSLGRLSSYEQYF	TGTGCCAGCAGTTTGGGACGCCTGAGTTCATACGAGCAGTACTTC
NA	TRBJ2-1	NA	TRBV7-2	CASSLVGRYNEQFF	TGTGCCAGCAGCTTGGTAGGGCGGTACAATGAGCAGTTCTTC
NA	TRBJ2-4	NA	TRBV19	CASSTGRWAKNIQYF	TGTGCCAGTAGTACCGGCCGGTGGGCCAAAAACATTCAGTACTTC